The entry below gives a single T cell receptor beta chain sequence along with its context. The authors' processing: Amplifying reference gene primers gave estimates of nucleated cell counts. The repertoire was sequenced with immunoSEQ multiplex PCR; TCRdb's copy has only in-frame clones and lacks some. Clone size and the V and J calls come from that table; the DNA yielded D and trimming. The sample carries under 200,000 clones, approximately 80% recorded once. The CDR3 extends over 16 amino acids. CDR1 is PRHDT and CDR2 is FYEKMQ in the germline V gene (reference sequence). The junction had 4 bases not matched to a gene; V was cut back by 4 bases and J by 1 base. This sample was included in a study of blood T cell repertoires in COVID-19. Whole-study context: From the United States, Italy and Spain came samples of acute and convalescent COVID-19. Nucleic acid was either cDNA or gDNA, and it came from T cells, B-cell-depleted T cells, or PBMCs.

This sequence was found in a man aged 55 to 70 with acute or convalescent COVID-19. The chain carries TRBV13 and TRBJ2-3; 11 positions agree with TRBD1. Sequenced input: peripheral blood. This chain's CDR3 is CASSSPGQGGTDTQYF. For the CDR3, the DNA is TGTGCCAGCAGCTCTCCGGGACAGGGGGGCACAGATACGCAGTATTTT.